The subject of this entry is one T cell receptor beta chain. This clone has only one observation. Its antigen is currently not known. Per-base quality was not reported, and no clone a single base away is much larger than it. The sample has other DNA sequences that encode this CDR3 too. Using the deep immunoSEQ assay, multiplex PCR amplified TCR CDR3 regions from genomic DNA. For each cell subset, the extracted genomic DNA was distributed evenly across all wells of several immunoSEQ 96-well plates, and each plate served as one replicate. For sorted subsets, each replicate PCR was loaded with approximately 190 ng genomic DNA, equivalent to roughly 30,000 T cell genomes. The purified libraries were quantified using a Qubit 3.0 fluorometer, sized with a Bioanalyzer 2100, and then quantified again using the KAPA Library Quantification kit. Every immunoSEQ 96-well plate was sequenced on a dedicated single-read 150-cycle Illumina NextSeq 550 flow cell. The study's own analysis went as follows. Because the immunoSEQ output included only junctional sequences and no quality scores, the filtering could not be the same as the filtering used for full-length reads. To assign V/J genes and CDR3, sequences were annotated against IMGT germline references using PyIR, a Python wrapper for IgBLAST v1.9. Reads were filtered out if the reads had weak V/J assignments (E-value above 1e-6), no CDR3, stop codons, out-of-frame junctions, or ambiguous translated residues. A V3J clonotype was defined by an identical inferred V gene, J gene, and CDR3 amino acid sequence. Percentage overlap between repertoires was computed as shared unique clonotypes divided by the size of the smaller repertoire. Three approaches were used to assess repertoire richness: RTK rarefaction, the Chao1 estimator, and Recon v2.1 estimates of unobserved clonotypes. Generation probabilities for all TCRbeta clonotypes obtained by the gDNA method from a handful of donors were computed using OLGA. Held by TCRdb, this immuneACCESS table contains in-frame sequences only and omits some clones. Under half of the omission traces to an unresolved V gene where checked; the cause of the rest is unknown. V, J and clone size reflect that table, while D and trimming were determined from the DNA. This sample is represented by millions of clones; less than 95% of them were singletons. Clones ranked in the top ten supply about 1.1% of the sample.

Germline trimming amounts to 4 bases on V and 4 bases on J, with 1 as the count of junction bases outside the gene matches. The germline V gene gives CDR1 as SGHRS and CDR2 as YFSETQ. Counted from cysteine to phenylalanine, this CDR3 has 13 amino acids. Only CDR3 DNA is held: 39 bases, read in frame from base 1. The sample belongs to a study of shared clonotypes between healthy human individuals (dated by TCRdb to the early 2020s). As for the study more broadly: Two women and a few men aged 18 to 49 years were included in the cohort. For each donor, CD4 naive and CD4 memory were each given three plates, CD8 naive was given two plates, and CD8 memory was given one plate. To estimate repertoire size and how much clonotype sharing occurs between individuals, the study deeply sequenced the blood TCR repertoires of several healthy adults. Different laboratories and diverse techniques were used to prepare libraries and sequence TCR repertoires, to increase sequencing depth and limit assay-specific biases. Leukapheresis yielded between about 0.94 and 8.9 billion PBMCs per donor.

The study at large found these results: Based on pairwise subsampling, the degree of clonotype sharing among donors was expected to be affected by sequencing depth. Naive subsets generally had larger estimated clonotype richness than memory subsets did. The small number of donors limited the genetic and exposure-history diversity represented. Compared with non-shared clonotypes, clonotypes shared by all four sorted-subset donors had higher generation probabilities. Incomplete sequencing was indicated by rarefaction of sorted-subset datasets, despite the large sequencing depth. Only blood was sampled, and tissue TCR repertoires likely differ from those in blood. When several donors were compared, the shared fraction of clonotypes was around 5% for naive CD4, about 4% for naive CD8, 2% to 2.5% for memory CD4, and 0.3% to 0.5% for memory CD8.

CD8 naive samples were obtained by positive selection for CCR7 among CD45RO-negative cells, yielding a CD45RA+CCR7+ population from which TemRA cells were excluded. The donors were healthy, HIV-negative adults who had no recently reported acute infections or vaccinations. Every donor was a Caucasian adult living in Nashville, Tennessee, USA. Blood was collected by leukapheresis, and PBMCs were isolated by Ficoll-Histopaque density gradient centrifugation and then cryopreserved in liquid nitrogen vapor phase. Analytical flow cytometry was used to check the purity and quantity of each magnetically sorted T cell population. Genomic DNA was isolated from every sorted fraction and measured by UV absorbance on a Nanodrop 2000c.

This sequence originates from a man aged 18-30 years in good health. Rearrangement joined TRBV5-1 to TRBJ2-1, with 8 bases in between that match TRBD2. The sequenced sample consisted of naive CD8+ T cells sorted from blood. The cell subset or site label for this specimen denotes: CD45RA+CCR7+. The CDR3 has the sequence CASSSGSYNEQFF. Here is the DNA: TGCGCCAGCAGCAGCGGGAGTTACAATGAGCAGTTCTTC.